The present T cell receptor delta chain was sequenced within a study of gamma-delta T cells after stem cell transplantation. Trimming stripped 3 bases from V and 5 bases from J, with 30 bases between. The CDR3 totals 19 residues. Germline V lookup: CDR1 GEAIGNYY, CDR2 EKD. Only a few counts were recorded for this clone. TCRdb fed the RT-PCR reads to CATT. This table has about 2,400 delta-chain clones, around 44% appearing once. Sequenced: gamma-delta T cells. V is TRDV2 and J is TRDJ1; tentatively, D is TRDD2 (5 bases). This TCR came from a human donor. It is not recorded whose cells these are; they may come from a transplant donor. The CDR3 DNA is TGTGCCTGTGACCCTTTGCCTACGGCCGTGGACGGAGCCCGTGATAAACTCATCTTT. Translated, it gives CACDPLPTAVDGARDKLIF.